Below, 21 T cell receptor beta chains from the same sample are listed, as sequenced in a study of T-cell memory formation after mild COVID-19. TCRdb processed the 5' RACE reads anew with MiXCR; each CDR3 protein has one entry. The sample lists some 49,000 distinct CDR3 sequences, roughly 27% occurring once. Sequenced input: PBMCs or a T cell subset sorted from them (not recorded which). The source is a man younger than 35 who had mild COVID-19 (a few samples of this study predate the infection). Cell type and time point are not known.

The CDR3 reads CASSWRTGIYNIQYF. CDR3 nucleotide sequence: TGTGCCAGCAGCTGGAGGACAGGGATTTATAACATTCAGTACTTC. The chain uses TRBV11-1 and TRBJ2-4, with TRBD1 matching 8 bases. The CDR3 has 15 amino acids. The V and J ends lost 4 bases and 7 bases, in that order; junction bases with no gene match: 9. Germline lookup yields CDR1 SGHAT and CDR2 FQDESV (reference sequence).

This clonotype was recorded a few times. This chain links TRBV5-1 with TRBJ1-4, with TRBD1 matching 7 bases. CDR3 size: 14 residues. With 5 bases clipped from V and 5 bases from J, the junction kept 6 bases outside the gene matches. Germline CDR1 is SGHRS and CDR2 is YFSETQ. The CDR3 DNA follows: TGCGCCAGCAGACCGGGACAGTTAAATGAAAAACTGTTTTTT. Protein: CASRPGQLNEKLFF.

This clonotype was seen more than once but under ten times. This rearrangement joins TRBV10-3 to TRBJ2-7; 9 bases fit TRBD1. The CDR3 has 15 amino acids. Per germline, CDR1 ENHRY and CDR2 SYGVKD. The V gene end was trimmed by 4 bases and the J gene end by 5 bases; junction bases not matched to a gene: 9. CDR3 sequence reads: CAISGTQGAPDEQYF. The CDR3 DNA follows: TGTGCCATCAGTGGTACACAGGGGGCGCCGGACGAGCAGTACTTC.

The chain links TRBV4-1 to TRBJ2-3, with TRBD1 matching 10 bases. CDR3 length equals 15 residues. V shed 7 bases and J 6 bases; nucleotides not matched to a gene: 10. Germline V gene lookup returns CDR1 MGHRA and CDR2 YSYEKL. CDR3 loop: CASKPPGQGTDTQYF. The CDR3 DNA sequence: TGCGCCAGCAAACCCCCGGGACAGGGGACCGATACGCAGTATTTT.

This clonotype has a handful of counts. The gene calls are TRBV6-6 and TRBJ2-7; 9 nucleotides match TRBD1. With V trimmed by 2 bases and J by 3 bases, 2 bases remained unmatched. The CDR3 has 14 residues. Germline lookup yields CDR1 MNHNY and CDR2 SVGAGI (reference sequence). CDR3 nucleotide sequence: TGTGCCAGCAGTTACCGACAGGGGGACTACGAGCAGTACGTC. It specifies CASSYRQGDYEQYV.

This chain connects TRBV6-2 or TRBV6-3 to TRBJ2-7; D is unclear. Trimming cost V 0 bases and J 0 bases, with 9 bases left between them. Germline V gives CDR1 MNHEY, CDR2 SVGEGT. This CDR3 comprises 15 residues. DNA for the CDR3: TGTGCCAGCAGTTACTCCGTTCGGAGCTCCTACGAGCAGTACGTC. Its translation is CASSYSVRSSYEQYV.

This clonotype was counted a few times. This rearrangement joins TRBV7-8 to TRBJ2-1, with 8 positions matching TRBD2. With 11 bases clipped from V and 4 bases from J, the junction kept 13 bases outside the gene matches. Germline V lookup: CDR1 SGHVS, CDR2 FQNEAQ. The CDR3 spans 15 residues. The CDR3: CAVVGPGLGYNEQFF. DNA of the CDR3: TGTGCCGTAGTAGGACCGGGACTAGGATACAATGAGCAGTTCTTC. The full variable domain, in which reference TRBV7-8 and TRBJ2-1 provide the parts outside the CDR3, is GAGVSQSPRYKVAKRGQDVALRCDPISGHVSLFWYQQALGQGPEFLTYFQNEAQLDKSGLPSDRFFAERPEGSVSTLKIQRTQQEDSAVYLCAVVGPGLGYNEQFFGPGTRLTVL.

The chain employs TRBV6-6 and TRBJ2-3, with a possible D match to TRBD2 (6 bases). CDR3 length: 13 amino acids. Germline CDR1 is MNHNY and CDR2 is SVGAGI (reference sequence). The germline V and J ends were trimmed by 5 bases and 7 bases, with 13 bases remaining between them. The CDR3, as DNA: TGTGCCAGCAGTCCCGGGACTGTGAATACGCAGTATTTT. As protein: CASSPGTVNTQYF.

This clonotype was seen more than once but under ten times. The genes are TRBV5-1 and TRBJ2-7, with D uncertain. Germline V gene sequence: CDR1 SGHRS, CDR2 YFSETQ. Trimming left V 0 bases short and J 1 base short, with 8 bases between. The CDR3 runs 14 residues. The CDR3: CASSLGEGSYEQYV. CDR3 coding DNA: TGCGCCAGCAGCTTGGGGGAAGGGTCCTACGAGCAGTACGTC.

In its sample, this clonotype was seen a few times. The genes are TRBV9 and TRBJ2-3; D possibly corresponds to TRBD2 (5 bases). The ends were cut back, 3 bases at V and 0 bases at J, with 14 bases in the middle. The CDR3 consists of 16 residues. Germline CDR1 SGDLS, CDR2 YYNGEE. CDR3 coding DNA: TGTGCCAGCAGCGCTCCGGTCCGGACTAGCACAGATACGCAGTATTTT. Translating it yields CASSAPVRTSTDTQYF.

There are a few counts of this clonotype. The CDR3 sequence: CASSQGDSSSDEQFF. CDR3 DNA: TGTGCCAGCAGCCAAGGGGACAGTAGTTCCGATGAGCAGTTCTTC. This chain uses TRBV4-2 with TRBJ2-1; 7 bases fit TRBD1. In germline, CDR1 is LGHNA, CDR2 YNFKEQ. The V segment lost 1 base and the J segment 8 bases; nucleotides outside the gene matches: 8. This CDR3 region has 15 residues.

This clonotype came up many times. The J gene is TRBJ2-5, the V gene TRBV9, with 10 bases that match TRBD1. Germline V gene sequence: CDR1 SGDLS, CDR2 YYNGEE. V shed 4 bases and J 4 bases; nucleotides not matched to a gene: 10. CDR3 length: 16 residues. The CDR3 coding sequence is TGTGCCAGCAGCTCTAACCGCGGGACAGGGGTAGAGACCCAGTACTTC. Its protein is CASSSNRGTGVETQYF.

This clonotype was observed a handful of times. CDR3 in DNA: TGTGCCAGCAGCTTGCCGGACAGGGGGTTCGAGCAGTACGTC. It specifies CASSLPDRGFEQYV. The chain links TRBV5-6 to TRBJ2-7, with 10 bases aligning to TRBD1. Trimming removed 1 base from V and 6 bases from J; junction bases left unmatched: 4. Germline V lookup: CDR1 SGHDT, CDR2 YYEEEE. This CDR3 contains 14 residues.

This clonotype was seen only a few times. V and J are TRBV9 and TRBJ2-1; D call uncertain. This CDR3 comprises 13 residues. Germline lookup yields CDR1 SGDLS and CDR2 YYNGEE. Trimming removed 6 bases from V and 5 bases from J, with 12 bases in between. The CDR3 sequence: CASTSAANNEQFF. The CDR3 DNA sequence: TGTGCCAGCACCAGCGCGGCTAACAATGAGCAGTTCTTC.

This clonotype was counted at least ten times. The rearrangement links TRBV27 to TRBJ2-1; 13 positions agree with TRBD2. Per the germline V gene, CDR1 is MNHEY and CDR2 is SMNVEV (reference sequence). V gave up 5 bases and J gave up 2 bases; unmatched junction bases: 9. This CDR3 has 18 amino acids. CDR3 coding DNA: TGTGCCAGCAGTGCTGGGACTAGCGGGGAGACACCCTACAATGAGCAGTTCTTC. Its translation: CASSAGTSGETPYNEQFF.

The table lists this clonotype with many counts. The J gene is TRBJ2-5, the V gene TRBV7-9; D unclear. V lost 5 bases and J 2 bases, leaving 12 bases between the germline ends. CDR1 and CDR2 (germline): SEHNR, FQNEAQ (reference sequence). The length of the CDR3 is 14 residues. The CDR3 sequence is CASSGPVVQETQYF. In DNA, the CDR3 is TGTGCCAGCAGCGGCCCGGTAGTTCAAGAGACCCAGTACTTC.

The chain recombines TRBV7-8 with TRBJ2-2, with a weak D call TRBD1 (7 bases). CDR3 length equals 19 residues. Trimming took 3 bases from V and 1 from J, leaving 21 bases between them. The germline V gene has CDR1 SGHVS and CDR2 FQNEAQ. CDR3 sequence: CASSFPEGASDGNTGELFF. CDR3 sequence (DNA): TGTGCCAGCAGCTTCCCGGAGGGGGCATCCGACGGGAACACCGGGGAGCTGTTTTTT.

The table lists this clonotype with many counts. This chain uses TRBV19 with TRBJ2-3, with D unresolved. V lost 5 bases to trimming and J lost 3 bases, with 6 bases between them. Germline lookup yields CDR1 LNHDA and CDR2 SQIVND (reference sequence). The CDR3 extends over 12 amino acids. CDR3 sequence reads: CASSLSTDTQYF. The DNA for the CDR3 is TGTGCCAGTAGTCTATCAACAGATACGCAGTATTTT.

This clonotype turned up a few times. This sequence joins TRBV9 and TRBJ2-5; possible D gene TRBD2, 6 bases. CDR1 and CDR2 from the germline V gene are SGDLS and YYNGEE. This CDR3 region has 13 residues. V was shortened by 0 bases and J by 4 bases, with 7 bases between the two germline ends. The CDR3 coding sequence is TGTGCCAGCAGCGTAGGGGGGGTAGAGACCCAGTACTTC. Residues: CASSVGGVETQYF. Full variable domain (outside the CDR3, taken from reference TRBV9 and TRBJ2-5): DSGVTQTPKHLITATGQRVTLRCSPRSGDLSVYWYQQSLDQGLQFLIQYYNGEERAKGNILERFSAQQFPDLHSELNLSSLELGDSALYFCASSVGGVETQYFGPGTRLLVL.

The chain joins TRBV19 to TRBJ1-2; D ambiguous. Looked up from germline, CDR1 is LNHDA and CDR2 is SQIVND (reference sequence). V was trimmed by 5 bases and J by 0 bases, leaving 13 bases between them. The CDR3 is made up of 15 amino acids. CDR3 sequence: CASSPMDGANYGYTF. The DNA for the CDR3 is TGTGCCAGTAGTCCGATGGACGGGGCTAACTATGGCTACACCTTC.

The chain carries TRBV6-6 and TRBJ1-2, with 10 nucleotides matching TRBD1. CDR3 length equals 16 residues. Per the germline V gene, CDR1 is MNHNY and CDR2 is SVGAGI (reference sequence). The junction had 7 bases not matched to a gene; V was cut back by 2 bases and J by 4 bases. The CDR3 spells CASSYPTGGEGYGYTF. CDR3 sequence (DNA): TGTGCCAGCAGTTACCCGACAGGGGGCGAGGGCTATGGCTACACCTTC.